This T cell receptor (beta chain) was profiled in a study of cytomegalovirus exposure and HLA in healthy donors. V dropped 4 bases and J dropped 3; count of bases not matched to a gene: 8. CDR1 is LNHDA, CDR2 SQIVND, per germline (reference sequence). The CDR3 length is 16 residues. PCR used 60 Vbeta primers and 13 Jbeta primers. Clones were read by immunoSEQ multiplex PCR, and TCRdb kept only the in-frame ones, dropping some. The sample yields around 140,000 clones, 80% seen once. V is TRBV19 and J is TRBJ2-1; 8 nucleotides line up with TRBD1. The sequencing input was PBMCs. This TCR was sampled from a man aged 45-60 years in good health and CMV-seronegative. The CDR3 is CASSSSRGPVYNEQFF. DNA of the CDR3: TGTGCCAGTAGTAGCAGCAGGGGGCCGGTCTACAATGAGCAGTTCTTC.